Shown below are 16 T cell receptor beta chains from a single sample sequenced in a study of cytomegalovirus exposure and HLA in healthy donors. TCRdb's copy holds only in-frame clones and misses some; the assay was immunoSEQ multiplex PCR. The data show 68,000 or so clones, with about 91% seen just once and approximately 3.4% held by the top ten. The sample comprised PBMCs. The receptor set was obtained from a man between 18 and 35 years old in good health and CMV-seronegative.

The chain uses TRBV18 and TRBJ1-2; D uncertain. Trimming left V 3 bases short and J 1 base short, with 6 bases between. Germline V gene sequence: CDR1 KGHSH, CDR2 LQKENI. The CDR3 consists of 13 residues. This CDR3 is CASSPQDNYGYTF. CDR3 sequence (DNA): TGTGCCAGCTCACCCCAGGATAACTATGGCTACACCTTC. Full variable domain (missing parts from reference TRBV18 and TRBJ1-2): NAGVMQNPRHLVRRRGQEARLRCSPMKGHSHVYWYRQLPEEGLKFMVYLQKENIIDESGMPKERFSAEFPKEGPSILRIQQVVRGDSAAYFCASSPQDNYGYTFGSGTRLTVV.

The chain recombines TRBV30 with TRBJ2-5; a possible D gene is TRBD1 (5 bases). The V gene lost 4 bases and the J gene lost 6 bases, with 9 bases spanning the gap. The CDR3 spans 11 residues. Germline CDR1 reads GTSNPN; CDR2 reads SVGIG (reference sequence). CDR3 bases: TGTGCCTGGACAGGGTTACAGACCCAGTACTTC. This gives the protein CAWTGLQTQYF.

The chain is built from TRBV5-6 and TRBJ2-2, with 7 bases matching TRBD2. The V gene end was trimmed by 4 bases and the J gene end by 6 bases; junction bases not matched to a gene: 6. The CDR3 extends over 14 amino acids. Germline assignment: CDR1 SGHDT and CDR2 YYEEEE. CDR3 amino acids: CASSGASGSGELFF. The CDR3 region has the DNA TGTGCCAGCAGCGGGGCTAGCGGATCCGGGGAGCTGTTTTTT. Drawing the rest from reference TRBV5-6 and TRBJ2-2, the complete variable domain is DAGVTQSPTHLIKTRGQQVTLRCSPKSGHDTVSWYQQALGQGPQFIFQYYEEEERQRGNFPDRFSGHQFPNYSSELNVNALLLGDSALYLCASSGASGSGELFFGEGSRLTVL.

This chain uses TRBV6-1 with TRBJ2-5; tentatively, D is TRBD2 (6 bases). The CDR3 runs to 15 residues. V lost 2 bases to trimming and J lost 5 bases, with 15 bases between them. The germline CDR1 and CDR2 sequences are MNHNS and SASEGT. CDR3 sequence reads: CASSERELAFETQYF. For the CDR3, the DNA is TGTGCCAGCAGTGAAAGGGAACTAGCCTTCGAGACCCAGTACTTC.

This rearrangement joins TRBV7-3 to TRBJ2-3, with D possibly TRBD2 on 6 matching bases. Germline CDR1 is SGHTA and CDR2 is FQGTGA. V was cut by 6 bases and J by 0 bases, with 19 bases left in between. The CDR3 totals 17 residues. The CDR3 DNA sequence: TGTGCCAGCAGTCACGGGTTCTTGCGGGGTAGCACAGATACGCAGTATTTT. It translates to CASSHGFLRGSTDTQYF.

The CDR3: CASSFFGTTQGQPQHF. CDR3 nucleotides: TGTGCCAGCAGTTTTTTCGGGACAACCCAGGGTCAGCCCCAGCATTTT. The chain links TRBV28 to TRBJ1-5; TRBD1 is a possible D gene (6 bases). Germline V gene lookup returns CDR1 MDHEN and CDR2 SYDVKM. Trimming took 3 bases from V and 6 from J, leaving 18 bases between them. The CDR3 runs 16 residues.

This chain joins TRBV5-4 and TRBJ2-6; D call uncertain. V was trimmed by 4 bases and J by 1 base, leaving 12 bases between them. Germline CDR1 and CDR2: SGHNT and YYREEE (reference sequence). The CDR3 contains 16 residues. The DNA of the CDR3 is TGTGCCAGCAGCCAGACGAGGCAATCTGGGGCCAACGTCCTGACTTTC. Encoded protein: CASSQTRQSGANVLTF. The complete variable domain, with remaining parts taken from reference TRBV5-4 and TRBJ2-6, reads ETGVTQSPTHLIKTRGQQVTLRCSSQSGHNTVSWYQQALGQGPQFIFQYYREEENGRGNFPPRFSGLQFPNYSSELNVNALELDDSALYLCASSQTRQSGANVLTFGAGSRLTVL.

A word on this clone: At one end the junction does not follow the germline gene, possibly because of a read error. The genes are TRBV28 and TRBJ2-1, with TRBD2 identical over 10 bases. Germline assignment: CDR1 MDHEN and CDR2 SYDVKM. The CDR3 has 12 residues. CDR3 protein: CASGGILAGRIF. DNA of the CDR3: TGTGCCAGCGGTGGGATACTAGCGGGAAGGATCTTC.

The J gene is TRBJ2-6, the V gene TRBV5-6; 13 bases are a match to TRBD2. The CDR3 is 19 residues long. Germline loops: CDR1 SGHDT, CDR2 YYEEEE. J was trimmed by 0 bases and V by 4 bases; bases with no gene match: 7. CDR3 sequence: CASSRRLAGGLSGANVLTF. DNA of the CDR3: TGTGCCAGCAGCAGAAGACTAGCGGGAGGCCTCTCTGGGGCCAACGTCCTGACTTTC.

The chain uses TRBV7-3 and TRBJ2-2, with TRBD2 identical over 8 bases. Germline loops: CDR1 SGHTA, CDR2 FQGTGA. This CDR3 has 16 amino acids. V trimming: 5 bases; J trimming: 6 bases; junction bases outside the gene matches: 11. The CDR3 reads CASSQRGLGSPGELFF. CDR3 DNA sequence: TGTGCCAGCAGCCAAAGGGGACTAGGAAGCCCCGGGGAGCTGTTTTTT.

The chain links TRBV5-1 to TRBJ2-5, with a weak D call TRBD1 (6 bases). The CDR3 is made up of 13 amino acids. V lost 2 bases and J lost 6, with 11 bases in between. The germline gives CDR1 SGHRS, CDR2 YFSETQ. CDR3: CASSLGGSKTQYF. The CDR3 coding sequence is TGCGCCAGCAGCTTAGGGGGTAGTAAGACCCAGTACTTC. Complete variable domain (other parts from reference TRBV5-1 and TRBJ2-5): KAGVTQTPRYLIKTRGQQVTLSCSPISGHRSVSWYQQTPGQGLQFLFEYFSETQRNKGNFPGRFSGRQFSNSRSEMNVSTLELGDSALYLCASSLGGSKTQYFGPGTRLLVL.

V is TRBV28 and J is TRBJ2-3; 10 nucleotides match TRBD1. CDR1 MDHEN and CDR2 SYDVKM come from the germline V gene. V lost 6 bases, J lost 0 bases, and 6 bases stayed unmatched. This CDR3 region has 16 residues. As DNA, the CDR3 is TGTGCCAGCAGCCCCGGGACAGGGGTAAGCACAGATACGCAGTATTTT. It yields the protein CASSPGTGVSTDTQYF.

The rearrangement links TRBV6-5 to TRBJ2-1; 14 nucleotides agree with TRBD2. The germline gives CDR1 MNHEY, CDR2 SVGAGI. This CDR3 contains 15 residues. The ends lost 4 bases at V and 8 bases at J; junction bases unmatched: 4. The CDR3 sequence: CASSLTSGRDYEQFF. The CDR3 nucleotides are TGTGCCAGCAGTTTGACTAGCGGGAGGGACTATGAGCAGTTCTTC.

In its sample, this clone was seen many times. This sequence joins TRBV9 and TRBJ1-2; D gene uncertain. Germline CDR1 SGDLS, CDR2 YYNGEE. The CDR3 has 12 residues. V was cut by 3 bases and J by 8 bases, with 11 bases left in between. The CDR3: CASSDSTRGYTF. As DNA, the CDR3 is TGTGCCAGCAGCGATTCTACGAGGGGCTACACCTTC.

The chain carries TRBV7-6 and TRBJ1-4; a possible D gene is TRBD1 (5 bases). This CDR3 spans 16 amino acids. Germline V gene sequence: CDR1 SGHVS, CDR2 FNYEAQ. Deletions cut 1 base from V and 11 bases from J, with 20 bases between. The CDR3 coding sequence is TGTGCCAGCAGCTTAGGACAGCTTGGCTCGAAAGGGAAACTGTTTTTT. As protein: CASSLGQLGSKGKLFF.

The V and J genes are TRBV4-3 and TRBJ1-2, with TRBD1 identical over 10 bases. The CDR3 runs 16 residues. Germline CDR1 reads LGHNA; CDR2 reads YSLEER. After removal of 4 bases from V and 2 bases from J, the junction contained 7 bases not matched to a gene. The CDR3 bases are TGCGCCAGCAGCCGACGACAGGGGGCGATGAACTATGGCTACACCTTC. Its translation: CASSRRQGAMNYGYTF.